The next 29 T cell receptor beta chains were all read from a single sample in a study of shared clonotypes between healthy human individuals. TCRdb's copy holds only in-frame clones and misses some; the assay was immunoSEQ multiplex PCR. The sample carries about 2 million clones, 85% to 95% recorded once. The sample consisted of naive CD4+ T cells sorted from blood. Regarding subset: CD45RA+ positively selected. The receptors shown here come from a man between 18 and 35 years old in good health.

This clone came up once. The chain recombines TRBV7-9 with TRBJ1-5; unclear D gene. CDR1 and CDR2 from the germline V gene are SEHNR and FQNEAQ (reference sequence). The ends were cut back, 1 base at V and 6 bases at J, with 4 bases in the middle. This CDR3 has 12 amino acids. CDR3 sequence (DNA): TGTGCCAGCAGCTTAGGTTTTCAGCCCCAGCATTTT. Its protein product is CASSLGFQPQHF.

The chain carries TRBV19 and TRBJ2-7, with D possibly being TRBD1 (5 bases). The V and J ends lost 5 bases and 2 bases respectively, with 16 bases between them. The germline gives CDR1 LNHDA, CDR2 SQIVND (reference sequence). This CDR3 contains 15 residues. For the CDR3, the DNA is TGTGCCAGTAGTGTCACAGGAATGGCGGCCTACGAGCAGTACTTC. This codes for CASSVTGMAAYEQYF.

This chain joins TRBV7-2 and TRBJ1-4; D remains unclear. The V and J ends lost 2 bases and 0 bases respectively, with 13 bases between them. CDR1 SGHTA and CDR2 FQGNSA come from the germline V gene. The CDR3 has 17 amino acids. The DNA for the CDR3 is TGTGCCAGCAGCTTAAGGGTTCTTGGGGCAACTAATGAAAAACTGTTTTTT. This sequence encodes CASSLRVLGATNEKLFF.

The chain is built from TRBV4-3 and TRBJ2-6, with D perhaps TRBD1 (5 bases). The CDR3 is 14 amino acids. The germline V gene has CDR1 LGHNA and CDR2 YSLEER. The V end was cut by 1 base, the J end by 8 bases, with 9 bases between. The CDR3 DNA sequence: TGCGCCAGCAGCCAAGGCCTGGGGCCCAACGTCCTGACTTTC. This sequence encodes CASSQGLGPNVLTF.

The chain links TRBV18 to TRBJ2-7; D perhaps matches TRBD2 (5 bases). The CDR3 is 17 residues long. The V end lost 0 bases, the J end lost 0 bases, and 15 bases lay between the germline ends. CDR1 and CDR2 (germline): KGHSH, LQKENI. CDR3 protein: CASSPPGMGSSSYEQYF. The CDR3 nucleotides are TGTGCCAGCTCACCACCCGGGATGGGGTCTAGCTCCTACGAGCAGTACTTC. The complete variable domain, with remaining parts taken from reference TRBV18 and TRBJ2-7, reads NAGVMQNPRHLVRRRGQEARLRCSPMKGHSHVYWYRQLPEEGLKFMVYLQKENIIDESGMPKERFSAEFPKEGPSILRIQQVVRGDSAAYFCASSPPGMGSSSYEQYFGPGTRLTVT.

CDR3 sequence (DNA): TGTGCCAGTGGGTCGGGGGGCCAGGGTACTGAAGCTTTCTTT. Translated, it gives CASGSGGQGTEAFF. V and J are TRBV6-1 and TRBJ1-1, with a tentative D call TRBD1 (6 bases). This CDR3 is 14 amino acids long. Trimming left V 9 bases short and J 5 bases short, with 19 bases between. CDR1 and CDR2 from the germline V gene are MNHNS and SASEGT.

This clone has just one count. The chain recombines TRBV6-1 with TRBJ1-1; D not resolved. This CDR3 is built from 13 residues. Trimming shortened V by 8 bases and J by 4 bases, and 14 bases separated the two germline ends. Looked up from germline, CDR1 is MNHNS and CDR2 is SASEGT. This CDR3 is CASQEQRPTEAFF. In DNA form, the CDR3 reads TGTGCCAGCCAAGAACAGAGGCCCACTGAAGCTTTCTTT.

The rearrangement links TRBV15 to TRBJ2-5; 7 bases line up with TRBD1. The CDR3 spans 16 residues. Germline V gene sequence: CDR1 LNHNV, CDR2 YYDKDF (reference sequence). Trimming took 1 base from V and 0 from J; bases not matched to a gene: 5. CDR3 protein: CATSRASGQYQETQYF. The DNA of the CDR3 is TGTGCCACCAGCAGAGCGTCGGGACAGTACCAAGAGACCCAGTACTTC.

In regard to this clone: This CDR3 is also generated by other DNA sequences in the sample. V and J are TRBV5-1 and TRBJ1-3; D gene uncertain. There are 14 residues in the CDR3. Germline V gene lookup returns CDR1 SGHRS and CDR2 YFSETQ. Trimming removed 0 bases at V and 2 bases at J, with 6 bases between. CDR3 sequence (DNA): TGCGCCAGCAGCTTGGGAGGGACTGGAAACACCATATATTTT. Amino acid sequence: CASSLGGTGNTIYF.

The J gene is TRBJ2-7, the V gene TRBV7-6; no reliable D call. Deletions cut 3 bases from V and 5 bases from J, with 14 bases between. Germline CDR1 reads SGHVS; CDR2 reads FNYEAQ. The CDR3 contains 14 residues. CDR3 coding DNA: TGTGCCAGCAGCTTGGACCGGCCCGGCGACGAGCAGTACTTC. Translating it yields CASSLDRPGDEQYF. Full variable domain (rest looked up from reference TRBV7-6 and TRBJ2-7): GAGVSQSPRYKVTKRGQDVALRCDPISGHVSLYWYRQALGQGPEFLTYFNYEAQQDKSGLPNDRFSAERPEGSISTLTIQRTEQRDSAMYRCASSLDRPGDEQYFGPGTRLTVT.

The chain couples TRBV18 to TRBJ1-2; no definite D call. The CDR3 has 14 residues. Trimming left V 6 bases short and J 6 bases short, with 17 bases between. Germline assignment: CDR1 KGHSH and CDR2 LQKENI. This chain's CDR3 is CASSPSLEGDGYTF. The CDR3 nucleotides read TGTGCCAGCTCTCCCAGCCTGGAAGGTGATGGCTACACCTTC. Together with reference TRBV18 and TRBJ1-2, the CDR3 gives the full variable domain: NAGVMQNPRHLVRRRGQEARLRCSPMKGHSHVYWYRQLPEEGLKFMVYLQKENIIDESGMPKERFSAEFPKEGPSILRIQQVVRGDSAAYFCASSPSLEGDGYTFGSGTRLTVV.

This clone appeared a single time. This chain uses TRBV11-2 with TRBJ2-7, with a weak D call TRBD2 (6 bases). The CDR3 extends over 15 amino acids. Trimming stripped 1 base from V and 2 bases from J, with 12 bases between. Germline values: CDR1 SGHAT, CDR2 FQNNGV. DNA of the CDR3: TGTGCCAGCAGCTTAGGGTGGGACTCGGCCTACGAGCAGTACTTC. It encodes CASSLGWDSAYEQYF.

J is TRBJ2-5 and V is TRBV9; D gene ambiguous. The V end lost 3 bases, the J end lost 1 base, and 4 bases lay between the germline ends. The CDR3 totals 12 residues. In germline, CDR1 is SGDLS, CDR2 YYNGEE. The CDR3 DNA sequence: TGTGCCAGCAGCGCCAGCCAAGAGACCCAGTACTTC. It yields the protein CASSASQETQYF. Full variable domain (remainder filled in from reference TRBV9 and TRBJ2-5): DSGVTQTPKHLITATGQRVTLRCSPRSGDLSVYWYQQSLDQGLQFLIQYYNGEERAKGNILERFSAQQFPDLHSELNLSSLELGDSALYFCASSASQETQYFGPGTRLLVL.

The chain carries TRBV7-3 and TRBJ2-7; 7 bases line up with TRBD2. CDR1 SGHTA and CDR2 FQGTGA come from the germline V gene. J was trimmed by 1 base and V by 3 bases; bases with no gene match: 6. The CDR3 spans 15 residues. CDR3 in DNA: TGTGCCAGCAGCTTTTCCCCTAGCGGATCCTACGAGCAGTACTTC. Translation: CASSFSPSGSYEQYF.

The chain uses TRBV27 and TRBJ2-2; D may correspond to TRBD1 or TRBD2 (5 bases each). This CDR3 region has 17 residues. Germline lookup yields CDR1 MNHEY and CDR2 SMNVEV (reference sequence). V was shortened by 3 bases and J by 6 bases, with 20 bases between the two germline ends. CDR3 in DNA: TGTGCCAGCAGTTTCGAACTAGGGGTAGCTTCCTCCGGGGAGCTGTTTTTT. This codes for CASSFELGVASSGELFF.

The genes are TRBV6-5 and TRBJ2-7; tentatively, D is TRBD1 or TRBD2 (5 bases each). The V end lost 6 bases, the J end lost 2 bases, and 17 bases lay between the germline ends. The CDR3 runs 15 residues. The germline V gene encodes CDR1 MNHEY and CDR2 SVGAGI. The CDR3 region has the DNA TGTGCCAGCAGCTCAACCGGGACGGATACCTACGAGCAGTACTTC. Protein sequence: CASSSTGTDTYEQYF.

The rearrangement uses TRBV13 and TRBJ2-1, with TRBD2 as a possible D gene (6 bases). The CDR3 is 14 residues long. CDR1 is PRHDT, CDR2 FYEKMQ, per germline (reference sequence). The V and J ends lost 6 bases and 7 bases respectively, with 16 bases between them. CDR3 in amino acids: CASRTLGGRNEQFF. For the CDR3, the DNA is TGTGCCAGCAGAACCCTGGGAGGACGAAATGAGCAGTTCTTC.

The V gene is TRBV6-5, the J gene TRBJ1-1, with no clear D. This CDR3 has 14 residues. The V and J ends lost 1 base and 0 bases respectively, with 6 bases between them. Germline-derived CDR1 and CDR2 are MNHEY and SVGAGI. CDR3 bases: TGTGCCAGCAGTTACTTAGGCCTGAACACTGAAGCTTTCTTT. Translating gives CASSYLGLNTEAFF.

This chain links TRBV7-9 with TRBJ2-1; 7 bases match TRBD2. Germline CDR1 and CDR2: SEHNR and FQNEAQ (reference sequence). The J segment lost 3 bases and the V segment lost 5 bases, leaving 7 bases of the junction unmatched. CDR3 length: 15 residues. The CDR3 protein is CASSTSGTVYNEQFF. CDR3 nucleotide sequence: TGTGCCAGCAGCACCAGCGGGACCGTCTACAATGAGCAGTTCTTC.

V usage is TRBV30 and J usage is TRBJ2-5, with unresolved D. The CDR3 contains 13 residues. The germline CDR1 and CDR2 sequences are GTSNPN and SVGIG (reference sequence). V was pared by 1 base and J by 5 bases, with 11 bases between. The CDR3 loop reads CAWSAWARETQYF. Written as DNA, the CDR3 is TGTGCCTGGAGTGCGTGGGCTAGGGAGACCCAGTACTTC. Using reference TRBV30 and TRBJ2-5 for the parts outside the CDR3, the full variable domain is SQTIHQWPATLVQPVGSPLSLECTVEGTSNPNLYWYRQAAGRGLQLLFYSVGIGQISSEVPQNLSASRPQDRQFILSSKKLLLSDSGFYLCAWSAWARETQYFGPGTRLLVL.

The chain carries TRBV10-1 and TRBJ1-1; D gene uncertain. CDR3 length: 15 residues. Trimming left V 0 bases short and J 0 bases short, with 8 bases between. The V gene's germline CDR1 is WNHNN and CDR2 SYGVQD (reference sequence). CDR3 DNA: TGCGCCAGCAGTGAGTCGATAGGTCTGAACACTGAAGCTTTCTTT. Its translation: CASSESIGLNTEAFF.

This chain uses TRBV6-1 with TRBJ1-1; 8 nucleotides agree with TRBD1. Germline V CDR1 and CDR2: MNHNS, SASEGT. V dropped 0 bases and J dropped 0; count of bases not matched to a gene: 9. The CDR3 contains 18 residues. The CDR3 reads CASSEAVQGVLLNTEAFF. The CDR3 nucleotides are TGTGCCAGCAGTGAAGCGGTACAGGGGGTTCTGCTGAACACTGAAGCTTTCTTT.

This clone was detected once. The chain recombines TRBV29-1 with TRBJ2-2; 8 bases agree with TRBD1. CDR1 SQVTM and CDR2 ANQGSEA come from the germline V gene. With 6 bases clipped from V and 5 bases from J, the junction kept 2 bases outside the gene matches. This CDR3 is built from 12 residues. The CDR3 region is CSVRQGTGELFF. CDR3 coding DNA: TGCAGCGTACGACAGGGGACCGGGGAGCTGTTTTTT.

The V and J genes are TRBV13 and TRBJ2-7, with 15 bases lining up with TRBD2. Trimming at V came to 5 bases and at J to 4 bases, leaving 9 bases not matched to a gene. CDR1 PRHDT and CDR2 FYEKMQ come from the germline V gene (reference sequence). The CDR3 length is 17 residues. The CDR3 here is CASSGWTSGRAIYEQYF. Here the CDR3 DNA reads TGTGCCAGCAGCGGCTGGACTAGCGGGAGGGCCATTTACGAGCAGTACTTC.

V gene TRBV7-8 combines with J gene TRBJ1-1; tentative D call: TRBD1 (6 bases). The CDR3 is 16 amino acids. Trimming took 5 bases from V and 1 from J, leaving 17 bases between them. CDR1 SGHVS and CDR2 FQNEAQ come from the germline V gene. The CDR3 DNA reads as TGTGCCAGCAGCCAACAGGGTCCTATCGGGAACACTGAAGCTTTCTTT. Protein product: CASSQQGPIGNTEAFF. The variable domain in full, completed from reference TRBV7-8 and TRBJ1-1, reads GAGVSQSPRYKVAKRGQDVALRCDPISGHVSLFWYQQALGQGPEFLTYFQNEAQLDKSGLPSDRFFAERPEGSVSTLKIQRTQQEDSAVYLCASSQQGPIGNTEAFFGQGTRLTVV.

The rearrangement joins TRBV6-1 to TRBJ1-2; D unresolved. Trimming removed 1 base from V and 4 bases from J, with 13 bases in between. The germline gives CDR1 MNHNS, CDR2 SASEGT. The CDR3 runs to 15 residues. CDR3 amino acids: CASSEGGIARYGYTF. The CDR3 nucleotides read TGTGCCAGCAGTGAAGGAGGGATCGCCCGCTATGGCTACACCTTC.

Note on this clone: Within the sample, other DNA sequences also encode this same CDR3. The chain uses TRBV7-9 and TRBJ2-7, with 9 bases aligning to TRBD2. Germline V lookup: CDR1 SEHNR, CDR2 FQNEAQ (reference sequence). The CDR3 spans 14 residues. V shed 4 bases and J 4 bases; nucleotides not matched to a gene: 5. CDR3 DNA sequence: TGTGCCAGCAGCTCGACTAGCGGAACTTACGAGCAGTACTTC. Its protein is CASSSTSGTYEQYF.

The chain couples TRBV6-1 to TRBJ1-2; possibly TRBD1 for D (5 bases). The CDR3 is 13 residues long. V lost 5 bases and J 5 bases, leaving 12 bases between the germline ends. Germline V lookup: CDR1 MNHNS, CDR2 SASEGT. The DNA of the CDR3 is TGTGCCAGCAGTATCGACAGACTATATGGCTACACCTTC. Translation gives CASSIDRLYGYTF.

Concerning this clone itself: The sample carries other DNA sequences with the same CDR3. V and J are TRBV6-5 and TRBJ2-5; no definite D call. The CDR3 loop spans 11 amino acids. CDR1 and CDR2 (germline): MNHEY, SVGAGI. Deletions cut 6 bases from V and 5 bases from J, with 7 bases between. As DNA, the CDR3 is TGTGCCAGCAGCGCCGGGGAGACCCAGTACTTC. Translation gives CASSAGETQYF.